The 13 T cell receptor beta chains below were found in one sample sequenced in a study of T cell responses to AZD1222 COVID-19 vaccine. The repertoire was sequenced with immunoSEQ multiplex PCR; TCRdb's copy has only in-frame clones and lacks some. The sample gives 150,000 to 200,000 clones, 85% to 95% of which show up once; 1% to 1.5% is in the top ten. The sample in question was peripheral blood, obtained on day 0 of AZD1222 vaccination. These receptors were obtained from an adult in good health.

This chain connects TRBV9 to TRBJ1-2, with 7 bases fitting TRBD1. V was pared by 3 bases and J by 5 bases, with 13 bases of the junction left unmatched. The germline CDR1 and CDR2 sequences are SGDLS and YYNGEE. The CDR3 has 16 amino acids. CDR3 coding DNA: TGTGCCAGCAGCGAAACCGGGACAGCCTTTACATATGGCTACACCTTC. Protein product: CASSETGTAFTYGYTF.

This rearrangement joins TRBV12-3 or TRBV12-4 to TRBJ1-1, with D uncertain. CDR3 length equals 10 residues. V lost 4 bases, J lost 7 bases, and 4 bases lay in between. Written as DNA, the CDR3 is TGTGCCAGCAGTTCCGGTGAAGCTTTCTTT. As protein: CASSSGEAFF.

The chain joins TRBV4-2 to TRBJ1-2; the D gene is possibly TRBD1 (6 bases). Germline V CDR1 and CDR2: LGHNA, YNFKEQ. This CDR3 region has 15 residues. Deletions cut 8 bases from V and 1 base from J, with 17 bases between. CDR3 DNA sequence: TGTGCCAGCCAGATTTACAGGGAGGTTAACTATGGCTACACCTTC. This codes for CASQIYREVNYGYTF.

V usage is TRBV9 and J usage is TRBJ1-6; 7 nucleotides align to TRBD1. Germline V gene sequence: CDR1 SGDLS, CDR2 YYNGEE. V shed 4 bases, J shed 6 bases, and the junction held 4 bases outside the gene matches. The CDR3 extends over 14 amino acids. In DNA form, the CDR3 reads TGTGCCAGCAGCCCTGGACAGGTTAATTCACCCCTCCACTTT. Amino acids: CASSPGQVNSPLHF.

The chain links TRBV19 to TRBJ1-2; no clear D gene. Per germline, CDR1 LNHDA and CDR2 SQIVND (reference sequence). Between the trimmed V and J ends, which lost 5 bases and 2 bases, there was a span of 6 bases. This CDR3 contains 12 residues. In DNA, the CDR3 is TGTGCCAGTAGTTCCCAAAACTATGGCTACACCTTC. Protein sequence: CASSSQNYGYTF. The full variable domain, in which reference TRBV19 and TRBJ1-2 provide the parts outside the CDR3, is DGGITQSPKYLFRKEGQNVTLSCEQNLNHDAMYWYRQDPGQGLRLIYYSQIVNDFQKGDIAEGYSVSREKKESFPLTVTSAQKNPTAFYLCASSSQNYGYTFGSGTRLTVV.

This rearrangement joins TRBV3-1 (or the pseudogene TRBV3-2) to TRBJ1-1, with D perhaps matching TRBD1 (6 bases). With 0 bases removed from V and 2 bases from J, the gap between germline ends came to 7 bases. The germline gives CDR1 LGHDT, CDR2 YNNKEL (reference sequence). CDR3 size: 14 residues. CDR3 bases: TGTGCCAGCAGCCAAGAACAGGGAAACACTGAAGCTTTCTTT. It codes for CASSQEQGNTEAFF.

The chain links TRBV6-5 to TRBJ1-6; 9 bases are a match to TRBD1. The germline gives CDR1 MNHEY, CDR2 SVGAGI. This CDR3 spans 13 amino acids. V gave up 8 bases and J gave up 8 bases; unmatched junction bases: 4. CDR3 coding DNA: TGTGCCAGCGGGGGACAGGGTGATTCACCCCTCCACTTT. Translation gives CASGGQGDSPLHF.

The genes are TRBV12-3 or TRBV12-4 and TRBJ1-2, with TRBD1 as a possible D gene (5 bases). This CDR3 region has 13 residues. V was shortened by 3 bases and J by 4 bases, with 9 bases between the two germline ends. The CDR3 DNA reads as TGTGCCAGCAGTTTCAGACAGCGCTATGGCTACACCTTC. Protein: CASSFRQRYGYTF.

Only a few counts were recorded for this clone. The V call is TRBV5-1, the J call TRBJ2-2, with unresolved D. Trimming removed 0 bases from V and 4 bases from J, with 13 bases in between. The germline gives CDR1 SGHRS, CDR2 YFSETQ. This CDR3 has 16 residues. The CDR3 protein is CASSLDSLGPTGELFF. The CDR3 DNA reads TGCGCCAGCAGCTTGGACTCGTTAGGTCCCACCGGGGAGCTGTTTTTT. The variable domain in full, with the rest retrieved from reference TRBV5-1 and TRBJ2-2, is KAGVTQTPRYLIKTRGQQVTLSCSPISGHRSVSWYQQTPGQGLQFLFEYFSETQRNKGNFPGRFSGRQFSNSRSEMNVSTLELGDSALYLCASSLDSLGPTGELFFGEGSRLTVL.

The rearrangement joins TRBV11-2 to TRBJ1-1; tentatively, D is TRBD1 (6 bases). V was shortened by 1 base and J by 2 bases, with 8 bases between the two germline ends. Germline assignment: CDR1 SGHAT and CDR2 FQNNGV. CDR3 length equals 14 residues. The CDR3 here is CASSLAQGNTEAFF. The CDR3 DNA follows: TGTGCCAGCAGCTTAGCACAGGGAAACACTGAAGCTTTCTTT. Looking up the rest from reference TRBV11-2 and TRBJ1-1 gives the full variable domain: EAGVAQSPRYKIIEKRQSVAFWCNPISGHATLYWYQQILGQGPKLLIQFQNNGVVDDSQLPKDRFSAERLKGVDSTLKIQPAKLEDSAVYLCASSLAQGNTEAFFGQGTRLTVV.

The rearrangement joins TRBV30 to TRBJ1-2; the D gene is possibly TRBD1 (5 bases). Per germline, CDR1 GTSNPN and CDR2 SVGIG (reference sequence). There are 11 residues in the CDR3. Trimming shortened V by 3 bases and J by 8 bases, and 10 bases separated the two germline ends. Written as DNA, the CDR3 is TGTGCCTGGAGGCAGGGTGAAGGCTACACCTTC. Its translation is CAWRQGEGYTF.

This chain connects TRBV19 to TRBJ2-1; 10 bases agree with TRBD2. V lost 4 bases to trimming and J lost 8 bases; unmatched junction nucleotides: 5. The CDR3 is 14 residues long. CDR1 is LNHDA, CDR2 SQIVND, per germline (reference sequence). Here the CDR3 reads CASSNSGGADEQFF. As DNA, the CDR3 is TGTGCCAGTAGTAACAGCGGGGGGGCTGATGAGCAGTTCTTC.

The J gene is TRBJ1-1, the V gene TRBV7-2; D gene ambiguous. The germline V gene has CDR1 SGHTA and CDR2 FQGNSA. This CDR3 contains 13 residues. V gave up 4 bases and J gave up 4 bases, with 10 bases separating them. The CDR3 region has the DNA TGTGCCAGCAGCTACGGACGGACCACTGAAGCTTTCTTT. Translating it yields CASSYGRTTEAFF. Looking up the rest from reference TRBV7-2 and TRBJ1-1 gives the full variable domain: GAGVSQSPSNKVTEKGKDVELRCDPISGHTALYWYRQSLGQGLEFLIYFQGNSAPDKSGLPSDRFSAERTGGSVSTLTIQRTQQEDSAVYLCASSYGRTTEAFFGQGTRLTVV.